The next 5 T cell receptor beta chains were all read from a single sample in a study of blood T cell repertoires in COVID-19. Clones were read by immunoSEQ multiplex PCR, and TCRdb kept only the in-frame ones, dropping some. The sample consists of fewer than 150,000 clones, 84% of them appearing once. The sequenced sample was peripheral blood. The receptors come from a woman under 40 who had recovered from COVID-19.

This clone was seen only once. The chain recombines TRBV3-1 (or the pseudogene TRBV3-2) with TRBJ1-1; 8 bases align to TRBD1. The V gene's germline CDR1 is LGHDT and CDR2 YNNKEL (reference sequence). CDR3 length equals 16 residues. The junction had 10 bases not matched to a gene; V was cut back by 1 base and J by 6 bases. CDR3 in DNA: TGTGCCAGCAGCCAAGCTCCCTCCTGGGACAGGCCTGAAGCTTTCTTT. Translation gives CASSQAPSWDRPEAFF.

The gene calls are TRBV7-9 and TRBJ2-1, with D possibly TRBD2 on 6 matching bases. The CDR3 runs to 15 residues. Trimming shortened V by 5 bases and J by 7 bases, and 18 bases separated the two germline ends. Germline lookup yields CDR1 SEHNR and CDR2 FQNEAQ (reference sequence). The CDR3 reads CASSTKGPSANEQFF. The CDR3 DNA sequence: TGTGCCAGCAGCACCAAAGGGCCTAGCGCTAATGAGCAGTTCTTC.

The chain carries TRBV2 and TRBJ2-7; D unclear. The CDR3 contains 15 residues. Germline loops: CDR1 SNHLY, CDR2 FYNNEI. With 1 base removed from V and 9 bases from J, the gap between germline ends came to 19 bases. Written as DNA, the CDR3 is TGTGCCAGCAGTGAAGGGCTATTACACATACGAGGGCAGTACTTC. It is translated as CASSEGLLHIRGQYF.

The rearrangement uses TRBV7-3 and TRBJ2-7; no definite D call. V shed 4 bases and J shed 7 bases, with 14 bases lying between them. Looked up from germline, CDR1 is SGHTA and CDR2 is FQGTGA. The CDR3 consists of 13 residues. The CDR3 DNA is TGTGCCAGCAGCTCGACTCCAAGCGCTGAGCAGTACTTC. Its translation: CASSSTPSAEQYF.

This rearrangement joins TRBV11-3 to TRBJ2-1; D is undetermined. CDR3 length: 15 residues. Per the germline V gene, CDR1 is SGHNT and CDR2 is YENEEA. V was cut by 5 bases and J by 2 bases, with 13 bases left in between. CDR3 protein: CASSDGMGPYNEQFF. The CDR3 bases are TGTGCCAGCAGCGACGGCATGGGCCCCTACAATGAGCAGTTCTTC.